There are many counts of the clone carrying this TCR beta chain. The antigen is not known. The data were taken from a study of spatial heterogeneity in lung cancer. As for the study in general: Unique TCR and UMI combinations averaged more than ten appearances each in raw reads. Broader study findings: Expanded alpha and beta TCR counts within tumors tracked tumor mutation counts.

Every TCR cDNA molecule carried a tag that served as a unique molecular identifier. In TCRdb, the 5' RACE reads were re-called with MiXCR into one record per CDR3 protein. Here the sample spans about 10,000 distinct CDR3 sequences, 10% to 15% being singletons. The CDR3 covers 14 residues. V was pared by 5 bases and J by 7 bases, with 8 bases of the junction left unmatched. The time point denotes: sample taken at primary tumor resection. Donation came from some 73 patients with untreated early-stage non-small cell lung cancer. Tumor, nontumor lung or frozen PBMC supplied whole RNA that was sequenced unsorted.

The TCR comes from a male donor with early-stage non-small cell lung cancer. This chain connects TRBV12-3 or TRBV12-4 to TRBJ1-2; 9 positions match TRBD1. The starting material was lung tumor tissue, obtained at surgery. The CDR3 DNA reads TGTGCCAGCAGTCCTCGGACAGGGGTTGCTGGCTACACCTTC. Residues: CASSPRTGVAGYTF.